These 27 T cell receptor beta chains came from one sample sequenced in a study of neurological immune-mediated disorders. TCRdb reprocessed the 5' RACE reads via MiXCR and lists one record per CDR3 protein. The table includes 20,000 to 30,000 distinct CDR3 sequences, approximately 2.7% detected once. The material sequenced was PBMCs. These TCRs come from a woman between 50 and 59 years old with multiple sclerosis.

This clonotype has ten or more counts. The rearrangement uses TRBV9 and TRBJ2-3, with D uncertain. Germline-derived CDR1 and CDR2 are SGDLS and YYNGEE. The CDR3 consists of 15 residues. V was cut by 0 bases and J by 0 bases, with 8 bases left in between. This CDR3 reads CASSVVADSTDTQYF. CDR3 DNA sequence: TGTGCCAGCAGCGTAGTCGCCGATAGCACAGATACGCAGTATTTT.

This clonotype was counted many times. V is TRBV28 and J is TRBJ2-1; D may correspond to TRBD1 or TRBD2 (5 bases each). In germline, CDR1 is MDHEN, CDR2 SYDVKM. The V end was cut by 2 bases, the J end by 13 bases, with 9 bases between. The length of the CDR3 is 11 residues. The CDR3 DNA reads TGTGCCAGCAGTTTAGGTGGGGGACAGTTCTTC. It yields the protein CASSLGGGQFF.

This clonotype was observed at least ten times. The chain carries TRBV5-1 and TRBJ2-5; a possible D gene is TRBD2 (5 bases). The V end lost 0 bases, the J end lost 6 bases, and 6 bases lay between the germline ends. Germline values: CDR1 SGHRS, CDR2 YFSETQ. The CDR3 spans 12 residues. CDR3 loop: CASSLAGKTQYF. Here the CDR3 DNA reads TGCGCCAGCAGCTTGGCCGGGAAGACCCAGTACTTC. The variable domain in full, with the rest retrieved from reference TRBV5-1 and TRBJ2-5, is KAGVTQTPRYLIKTRGQQVTLSCSPISGHRSVSWYQQTPGQGLQFLFEYFSETQRNKGNFPGRFSGRQFSNSRSEMNVSTLELGDSALYLCASSLAGKTQYFGPGTRLLVL.

The chain is built from TRBV20-1 and TRBJ1-4, with a weak D call TRBD1 (5 bases). V shed 6 bases and J shed 8 bases, with 10 bases lying between them. This CDR3 contains 11 residues. Germline loops: CDR1 DFQATT, CDR2 SNEGSKA (reference sequence). CDR3 in DNA: TGCAGTGCCAGGGTTGGAGAAAAACTGTTTTTT. Translation gives CSARVGEKLFF.

At least ten counts were recorded for this clonotype. The chain carries TRBV18 and TRBJ2-7, with D perhaps matching TRBD1 or TRBD2 (5 bases each). Trimming removed 5 bases at V and 1 base at J, with 12 bases between. Per germline, CDR1 KGHSH and CDR2 LQKENI. The CDR3 runs 14 residues. This CDR3 reads CASSTQGPSYEQYF. DNA for the CDR3: TGTGCCAGCTCAACTCAGGGACCGTCCTACGAGCAGTACTTC.

This clonotype was seen repeatedly, ten times or more. This rearrangement joins TRBV12-3 or TRBV12-4 to TRBJ1-1; D ambiguous. This CDR3 region has 12 residues. Trimming shortened V by 5 bases and J by 6 bases, and 10 bases separated the two germline ends. CDR3 in amino acids: CASSASSAEAFF. In nucleotides, the CDR3 is TGTGCCAGCAGTGCGTCCTCAGCTGAAGCTTTCTTT.

The rearrangement uses TRBV24-1 and TRBJ2-1, with 8 bases fitting TRBD2. The CDR3 loop spans 18 amino acids. Trimming cost V 9 bases and J 0 bases; bases outside gene matches: 15. Germline V gene data show CDR1 as KGHDR and CDR2 as SFDVKD. CDR3 in DNA: TGTGCCACCGTGAAATTGGGTAGCGGGGCTGACTCCTACAATGAGCAGTTCTTC. Translating gives CATVKLGSGADSYNEQFF.

This clonotype was seen ten or more times. V and J are TRBV6-5 and TRBJ2-7; D is perhaps TRBD1 (5 bases). Germline V gene data show CDR1 as MNHEY and CDR2 as SVGAGI. The ends were cut back, 6 bases at V and 0 bases at J, with 12 bases in the middle. This CDR3 contains 14 residues. CDR3 sequence: CASRRTGSSYEQYF. The CDR3 nucleotides read TGTGCCAGCAGGCGAACAGGAAGCTCCTACGAGCAGTACTTC.

This clonotype was seen many times. The chain combines TRBV20-1 with TRBJ1-5; tentative D call: TRBD1 (5 bases). The CDR3 contains 13 residues. Trimming removed 5 bases from V and 8 bases from J, with 16 bases in between. Germline CDR1 reads DFQATT; CDR2 reads SNEGSKA (reference sequence). This CDR3 reads CSAEGQGEEPQHF. The CDR3 region has the DNA TGCAGTGCTGAGGGCCAGGGAGAGGAGCCCCAGCATTTT.

This clonotype was detected a few times. The V and J genes are TRBV25-1 and TRBJ1-1; D not resolved. The CDR3 is made up of 12 amino acids. Trimming removed 7 bases from V and 1 base from J, with 7 bases in between. Germline CDR1 is MGHDK and CDR2 is SYGVNS. This chain's CDR3 is CASIAGNTEAFF. The CDR3 coding sequence is TGTGCCAGCATTGCAGGGAACACTGAAGCTTTCTTT.

This clonotype was observed at least ten times. The gene calls are TRBV24-1 and TRBJ1-1; TRBD1 matches 12 bases. CDR1 is KGHDR, CDR2 SFDVKD, per germline. This CDR3 has 19 amino acids. V lost 10 bases and J lost 1; bases outside the gene matches: 18. CDR3: CATSRDRGPGEAKNTEAFF. Here the CDR3 DNA reads TGTGCCACGTCCCGGGACAGGGGGCCGGGAGAAGCGAAGAACACTGAAGCTTTCTTT.

There are many counts of this clonotype. The junction departs from germline at one end; a sequencing error may be responsible. The chain links TRBV7-9 to TRBJ1-2; D gene unclear. The CDR3 has 12 amino acids. CDR1 and CDR2 from the germline V gene are SEHNR and FQNEAQ (reference sequence). DNA for the CDR3: TGTGCCAGCAGCTTTGACGTTACCTACATCCAATTC. It yields the protein CASSFDVTYIQF.

This clonotype was observed at least ten times. The chain employs TRBV5-1 and TRBJ2-2; no definite D call. Germline V lookup: CDR1 SGHRS, CDR2 YFSETQ. Trimming shortened V by 0 bases and J by 4 bases, and 10 bases separated the two germline ends. The CDR3 contains 15 residues. CDR3 coding DNA: TGCGCCAGCAGCTTGGCTGTCGAAGGCACCGGGGAGCTGTTTTTT. Translation gives CASSLAVEGTGELFF.

This clonotype was detected many times. This chain links TRBV7-9 with TRBJ2-7; no firm D call. CDR3 size: 13 residues. Germline V gene sequence: CDR1 SEHNR, CDR2 FQNEAQ (reference sequence). V was clipped by 3 bases and J by 5 bases, with 11 bases between them. The CDR3 bases are TGTGCCAGCAGCTTCGGGCTCCTAGACGAGCAGTACTTC. Its translation is CASSFGLLDEQYF.

This clonotype was detected ten times or more. The chain carries TRBV12-3 or TRBV12-4 and TRBJ1-3; 7 nucleotides align to TRBD1. V lost 6 bases and J lost 4; bases outside the gene matches: 6. This CDR3 contains 14 residues. The CDR3 nucleotides read TGTGCCAGCAGCGAACAGGGGACCGGAAACACCATATATTTT. It is translated as CASSEQGTGNTIYF.

This clonotype was counted many times. The DNA for the CDR3 is TGTGCCAGCAGCCAAGATCATGGCGAAGGGGGGCAGTTCTTC. Translating gives CASSQDHGEGGQFF. The rearrangement links TRBV4-2 to TRBJ2-1, with TRBD1 as a possible D gene (6 bases). The CDR3 totals 14 residues. CDR1 is LGHNA, CDR2 YNFKEQ, per germline. With 0 bases removed from V and 12 bases from J, the gap between germline ends came to 15 bases.

V and J are TRBV6-6 and TRBJ2-7; 9 bases are shared with TRBD1. CDR3 length: 15 residues. Germline V lookup: CDR1 MNHNY, CDR2 SVGAGI (reference sequence). Trimming at V came to 5 bases and at J to 5 bases, leaving 10 bases not matched to a gene. CDR3: CASSKLGQGFDEQYF. CDR3 DNA: TGTGCCAGCAGTAAACTGGGACAGGGTTTCGACGAGCAGTACTTC.

In this sample, this clonotype turned up many times. The chain employs TRBV28 and TRBJ2-3; the D gene could be TRBD1 or TRBD2 (5 bases each). Trimming stripped 7 bases from V and 11 bases from J, with 22 bases between. Germline assignment: CDR1 MDHEN and CDR2 SYDVKM. The CDR3 is 14 residues long. The CDR3 spells CASIGTASRVGQYF. CDR3 bases: TGTGCCAGCATCGGGACGGCGAGTCGGGTAGGGCAGTATTTT.

This clonotype was observed many times. The rearrangement links TRBV14 to TRBJ2-7, with TRBD2 matching 14 bases. Germline CDR1 and CDR2: SGHDN and FVKESK. With V trimmed by 4 bases and J by 5 bases, 4 bases remained unmatched. There are 15 residues in the CDR3. CDR3 in DNA: TGTGCCAGCAGCCTCGGGACTAGCGGGAGCAACGAGCAGTACTTC. This translates into CASSLGTSGSNEQYF.

This clonotype was detected ten times or more. The chain joins TRBV5-1 to TRBJ2-7, with 8 bases fitting TRBD2. Germline V gene lookup returns CDR1 SGHRS and CDR2 YFSETQ. There are 14 residues in the CDR3. Germline trimming cut 4 bases from V and 3 bases from J; bases unmatched to any gene: 6. DNA for the CDR3: TGCGCCAGCAGCCCTCGACTAGCGAGCTACGAGCAGTACTTC. As protein: CASSPRLASYEQYF.

This clonotype occurred many times. The V gene is TRBV6-6, the J gene TRBJ2-6; a possible D gene is TRBD2 (5 bases). Trimming removed 7 bases at V and 9 bases at J, with 13 bases between. The CDR3 contains 13 residues. The germline V gene encodes CDR1 MNHNY and CDR2 SVGAGI (reference sequence). The CDR3 reads CASTGSRFNVLTF. The CDR3 region has the DNA TGTGCCAGCACGGGATCCCGATTCAACGTCCTGACTTTC.

This clonotype was seen ten or more times. The chain has TRBV20-1 and TRBJ2-7; D is unclear. V gave up 0 bases and J gave up 4 bases, with 19 bases separating them. CDR1 and CDR2 (germline): DFQATT, SNEGSKA (reference sequence). The CDR3 is 16 amino acids. Written as DNA, the CDR3 is TGCAGTGCTAGAGATCTCGGGTCCCCCTCTAGATACGAGCAGTACTTC. Protein sequence: CSARDLGSPSRYEQYF.

This clonotype was detected many times. V gene TRBV18 combines with J gene TRBJ2-7; D is uncertain. Trimming stripped 0 bases from V and 2 bases from J, with 14 bases between. Germline V gives CDR1 KGHSH, CDR2 LQKENI. This CDR3 is built from 16 residues. The CDR3 coding sequence is TGTGCCAGCTCACCACCCTTTGGTGCGGCAGCCTACGAGCAGTACTTC. It translates to CASSPPFGAAAYEQYF.

This clonotype was picked up many times. The chain couples TRBV7-2 to TRBJ2-3, with 12 bases fitting TRBD2. The CDR3 has 17 amino acids. Germline V CDR1 and CDR2: SGHTA, FQGNSA. Losses at the gene ends were 5 bases for V and 0 bases for J; bases not matched to a gene: 6. CDR3 bases: TGTGCCAGCAGCCCAAGACTAGCGGGGGCTAGCACAGATACGCAGTATTTT. Protein: CASSPRLAGASTDTQYF.

This clonotype occurred many times. The gene calls are TRBV18 and TRBJ1-1, with 8 nucleotides matching TRBD1. CDR1 is KGHSH and CDR2 is LQKENI in the germline V gene. This CDR3 contains 19 residues. V shed 0 bases and J 3 bases; nucleotides not matched to a gene: 15. The CDR3 sequence: CASSPPFGTGGGIHTEAFF. In nucleotides, the CDR3 is TGTGCCAGCTCACCACCTTTTGGGACAGGAGGGGGAATCCACACTGAAGCTTTCTTT.

This clonotype has at least ten counts. The rearrangement joins TRBV5-1 to TRBJ2-1, with 11 positions matching TRBD2. The V segment lost 4 bases and the J segment 7 bases; nucleotides outside the gene matches: 7. CDR1 is SGHRS and CDR2 is YFSETQ in the germline V gene. The CDR3 has 15 residues. CDR3 protein: CASSTPGLAVNEQFF. CDR3 DNA: TGCGCCAGCAGCACTCCGGGACTAGCGGTGAATGAGCAGTTCTTC.

J is TRBJ2-2 and V is TRBV27; D unclear. Germline CDR1 MNHEY, CDR2 SMNVEV (reference sequence). The CDR3 extends over 13 amino acids. V was pared by 3 bases and J by 11 bases, with 13 bases between. CDR3 in DNA: TGTGCCAGCAGTTTTTTTTCAGGACGAGAGCTGTTTTTT. Encoded protein: CASSFFSGRELFF.